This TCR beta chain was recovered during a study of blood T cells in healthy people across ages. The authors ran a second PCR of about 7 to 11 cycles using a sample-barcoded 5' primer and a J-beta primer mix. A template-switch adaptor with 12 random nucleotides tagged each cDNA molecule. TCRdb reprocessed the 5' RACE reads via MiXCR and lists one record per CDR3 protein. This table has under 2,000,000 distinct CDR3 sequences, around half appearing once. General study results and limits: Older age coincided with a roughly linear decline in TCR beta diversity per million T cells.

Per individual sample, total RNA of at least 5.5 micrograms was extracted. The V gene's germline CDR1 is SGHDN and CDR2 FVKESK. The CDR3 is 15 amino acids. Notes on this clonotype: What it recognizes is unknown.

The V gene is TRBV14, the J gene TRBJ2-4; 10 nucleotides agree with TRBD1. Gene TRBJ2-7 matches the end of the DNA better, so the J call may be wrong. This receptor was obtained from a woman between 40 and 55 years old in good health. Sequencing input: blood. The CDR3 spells CASSRGQGGAYEQYF. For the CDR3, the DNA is TGTGCCAGCAGCCGAGGACAGGGGGGAGCTTACGAGCAGTACTTC.